Listed here is a single T cell receptor (beta chain). Its target is not known. The sample is drawn from a study of T cell responses to AZD1222 COVID-19 vaccine. Whole-study context: Second-dose intervals of approximately 4 or approximately 12 weeks were pooled. Study-wide findings and caveats: Breadth and depth of Spike-specific TCRs rose after two AZD1222 doses. Spike was spanned by vaccine-associated CD4 TCRs, with dominance at 160-218 and 743-854.

Germline V gene sequence: CDR1 MNHEY, CDR2 SVGAGI. The CDR3 totals 12 residues. V was shortened by 4 bases and J by 6 bases, with 10 bases between the two germline ends. Libraries were prepared by immunoSEQ multiplex PCR; TCRdb keeps only in-frame clonotypes and omits some of them. This sample has 150,000 to 200,000 clones, with roughly 87% found just once. V gene TRBV6-5 combines with J gene TRBJ2-7; D possibly corresponds to TRBD1 (5 bases). Sequencing was performed on peripheral blood, taken on day 0 of AZD1222 vaccination. The sequence came from an adult in good health. The CDR3 region is CASSLGPGEQYF. The CDR3 bases are TGTGCCAGCAGTTTGGGGCCAGGCGAGCAGTACTTC.